The clone carrying this TCR beta chain was observed at least ten times. This sample stems from a study of T cells after posttransplantation cyclophosphamide. The CDR3 covers 13 residues. CDR1 MDHEN and CDR2 SYDVKM come from the germline V gene. J gave up 9 bases and V 2 bases, and 6 bases lay outside the gene matches. Using immunoSEQ multiplex PCR, the repertoire was profiled, and TCRdb retains in-frame clones only, with some absent. The sample contains some 23,000 clones, none of them singletons. The specimen sequenced was PBMCs. This chain joins TRBV28 and TRBJ1-1; 7 nucleotides agree with TRBD1. The sequence derives from a woman aged 45-60 years in good health, CMV-negative, and a related stem cell transplant donor. Written as DNA, the CDR3 is TGTGCCAGCAGTTTAGTGGACAGGTCTAAAGCTTTCTTT. This encodes CASSLVDRSKAFF.